The TCR beta chain described here comes from a study of early T cells in non-severe SARS-CoV-2 infection. As for the study in general: Sequencing was performed on bulk RNA from unsorted whole blood, leaving chains unpaired.

This clonotype occurred a few times. As yet, its antigen is unknown. The CDR3 runs 17 residues. Trimming pared 3 bases from V and 3 bases from J, leaving 17 bases between. CDR1 MNHEY and CDR2 SVGAGI come from the germline V gene. Study-wide results and limits: The VDJdb matching leaned toward anti-spike CD8 responses and overlooked private and CD4 specificities.

Tagging with unique molecular identifiers was applied to individual cDNA molecules. Each CDR3 protein gets one entry after TCRdb re-called the 5' RACE reads with MiXCR. The top ten hold 6.5% to 9.5% of the sample, which has tens of thousands of distinct CDR3 sequences, under 7.5% seen once. The TCR originated in an adult who was a healthcare worker with PCR-confirmed SARS-CoV-2 infection or an uninfected control (not recorded which). Sequencing was carried out using whole blood. The chain combines TRBV6-5 with TRBJ1-4; possible D gene TRBD1, 5 bases. CDR3 nucleotide sequence: TGTGCCAGCAGTTATGGGGGTGTGGGGTCGGCTAATGAAAAACTGTTTTTT. Residues: CASSYGGVGSANEKLFF.